A single sample is the source of the 14 T cell receptor beta chains below, sequenced in a study of blood T cell repertoires in COVID-19. The table came from immunoSEQ multiplex PCR; TCRdb's copy has only in-frame clones and leaves some out. Here the sample spans 250,000 to 350,000 clones, approximately 90% being singletons. Material: PBMCs or T cells enriched from blood (not recorded which). These receptors were collected from a woman aged 55-70 years in a cohort exposed to, infected with or recovered from COVID-19 (not recorded which).

This clone was recorded once. The chain combines TRBV5-4 with TRBJ1-2; 9 positions agree with TRBD1. J gave up 8 bases and V 9 bases, and 11 bases lay outside the gene matches. The CDR3 spans 13 residues. Germline-derived CDR1 and CDR2 are SGHNT and YYREEE (reference sequence). CDR3 nucleotide sequence: TGTGCCACCAACCTGGGGACAGGGTTCGGCTACACCTTC. Translated, it gives CATNLGTGFGYTF.

The rearrangement joins TRBV2 to TRBJ2-3; TRBD2 aligns across 8 bases. The CDR3 spans 16 residues. Germline loops: CDR1 SNHLY, CDR2 FYNNEI. CDR3: CPRRDGGGINTDTQYF. The CDR3 DNA reads as TGTCCCCGCCGCGACGGGGGGGGGATAAACACAGATACGCAGTATTTT.

The V call is TRBV28, the J call TRBJ1-2; 10 positions agree with TRBD1. J gave up 6 bases and V 5 bases, and 9 bases lay outside the gene matches. Germline loops: CDR1 MDHEN, CDR2 SYDVKM. The CDR3 consists of 15 residues. CDR3 bases: TGTGCCAGCAGTCCACACTCGACAGGGGGCCATGGCTACACCTTC. Translation gives CASSPHSTGGHGYTF.

This clone was found a few times. This sequence joins TRBV28 and TRBJ2-7; possible D gene TRBD1, 6 bases. Germline lookup yields CDR1 MDHEN and CDR2 SYDVKM. The CDR3 extends over 20 amino acids. With 7 bases removed from V and 0 bases from J, the gap between germline ends came to 31 bases. The DNA of the CDR3 is TGTGCCAGCACCCCCCCCCGGGACACCTTGCTCTTCTTGCCCTCCTACGAGCAGTACTTC. It yields the protein CASTPPRDTLLFLPSYEQYF.

The chain couples TRBV7-2 to TRBJ2-1, with 10 bases matching TRBD2. The CDR3 has 15 residues. Germline trimming cut 4 bases from V and 6 bases from J; bases unmatched to any gene: 6. Germline lookup yields CDR1 SGHTA and CDR2 FQGNSA. The CDR3 sequence is CASSSSGRSTNEQFF. In DNA form, the CDR3 reads TGTGCCAGCAGCTCTAGCGGGAGAAGTACCAATGAGCAGTTCTTC.

This chain uses TRBV11-2 with TRBJ2-3, with 12 bases fitting TRBD2. Trimming removed 4 bases from V and 4 bases from J; junction bases left unmatched: 12. This CDR3 spans 18 amino acids. Germline CDR1 is SGHAT and CDR2 is FQNNGV. DNA for the CDR3: TGTGCCAGCAGCTCCGCACCAAAGACTAGCGGGAGTGCAGATACGCAGTATTTT. Translation: CASSSAPKTSGSADTQYF. Full variable domain (missing parts from reference TRBV11-2 and TRBJ2-3): EAGVAQSPRYKIIEKRQSVAFWCNPISGHATLYWYQQILGQGPKLLIQFQNNGVVDDSQLPKDRFSAERLKGVDSTLKIQPAKLEDSAVYLCASSSAPKTSGSADTQYFGPGTRLTVL.

DNA for the CDR3: TGTGCCAGCAGTCTCTTTTCGGGACAGGGGTACCAAGAGACCCAGTACTTC. Translating it yields CASSLFSGQGYQETQYF. V gene TRBV9 combines with J gene TRBJ2-5; TRBD1 agrees at 10 bases. This CDR3 comprises 17 residues. The junction had 10 bases not matched to a gene; V was cut back by 5 bases and J by 0 bases. CDR1 is SGDLS, CDR2 YYNGEE, per germline.

The chain combines TRBV7-3 with TRBJ1-2; 9 bases align to TRBD1. CDR1 is SGHTA and CDR2 is FQGTGA in the germline V gene. CDR3 length equals 15 residues. After removal of 0 bases from V and 4 bases from J, the junction contained 3 bases not matched to a gene. CDR3 nucleotides: TGTGCCAGCAGCTTAACGGGGGGACAGGGCTATGGCTACACCTTC. Its protein is CASSLTGGQGYGYTF. The complete variable domain, with remaining parts taken from reference TRBV7-3 and TRBJ1-2, reads GAGVSQTPSNKVTEKGKYVELRCDPISGHTALYWYRQSLGQGPEFLIYFQGTGAADDSGLPNDRFFAVRPEGSVSTLKIQRTERGDSAVYLCASSLTGGQGYGYTFGSGTRLTVV.

The chain links TRBV5-6 to TRBJ2-7, with 7 positions matching TRBD1. This CDR3 is built from 15 residues. Unmatched junction bases numbered 7, after V lost 1 base and J lost 3 bases. The germline CDR1 and CDR2 sequences are SGHDT and YYEEEE. The CDR3 coding sequence is TGTGCCAGCAGCTTGTGGGGGACAGCGGACTACGAGCAGTACTTC. Protein: CASSLWGTADYEQYF.

The chain combines TRBV9 with TRBJ1-2; the D gene is possibly TRBD1 (5 bases). With 4 bases removed from V and 2 bases from J, the gap between germline ends came to 12 bases. Germline V CDR1 and CDR2: SGDLS, YYNGEE. The CDR3 spans 14 residues. This CDR3 is CASSPAGGNYGYTF. The DNA for the CDR3 is TGTGCCAGCAGCCCAGCGGGGGGGAACTATGGCTACACCTTC.

The chain couples TRBV19 to TRBJ2-5, with 12 nucleotides matching TRBD2. The CDR3 has 15 residues. Germline CDR1 LNHDA, CDR2 SQIVND (reference sequence). V trimming: 8 bases; J trimming: 1 base; junction bases outside the gene matches: 5. The CDR3 loop is CASRETSGSQETQYF. CDR3 nucleotide sequence: TGTGCCAGTCGGGAGACTAGCGGGAGCCAAGAGACCCAGTACTTC.

Concerning this clone itself: One end of the junction fails to match germline, which may point to a read error. The genes are TRBV10-3 and TRBJ2-7; 9 bases fit TRBD1. The CDR3 contains 13 residues. In germline, CDR1 is ENHRY, CDR2 SYGVKD. DNA for the CDR3: TGTGCCATCAGTGAGAGGACAGGGGCTCTTTATTTCTTC. Translating gives CAISERTGALYFF.

The chain couples TRBV4-2 to TRBJ2-7; 7 nucleotides align to TRBD2. There are 14 residues in the CDR3. Germline CDR1 LGHNA, CDR2 YNFKEQ. V was pared by 3 bases and J by 2 bases, with 4 bases of the junction left unmatched. Written as DNA, the CDR3 is TGTGCCAGCAGCCAGGGACGGGGGGCCTACGAGCAGTACTTC. Residues: CASSQGRGAYEQYF.

The J gene is TRBJ1-2, the V gene TRBV4-1, with TRBD1 matching 8 bases. Germline-derived CDR1 and CDR2 are MGHRA and YSYEKL. This CDR3 is 16 amino acids long. V trimming: 1 base; J trimming: 2 bases; junction bases outside the gene matches: 6. The CDR3 spells CASSQAGRGQNYGYTF. CDR3 nucleotide sequence: TGCGCCAGCAGCCAAGCGGGCAGGGGGCAGAACTATGGCTACACCTTC.